This TCR beta chain emerged from a study of T cells after posttransplantation cyclophosphamide. This clone was seen ten or more times. Antigen unknown. Overall study results and limits: Later blood repertoires were often dominated by clones from the donor CD8+ memory compartment. After PTCy, TRB diversity resembled that of CNI/methotrexate controls. Skin or GI-infiltrating T cells shared few TRB sequences with blood.

The V segment lost 2 bases and the J segment 7 bases; nucleotides outside the gene matches: 4. This CDR3 has 13 amino acids. Per germline, CDR1 MNHEY and CDR2 SVGAGI. The table came from immunoSEQ multiplex PCR; TCRdb's copy has only in-frame clones and leaves some out. This sample carries roughly 26,000 clones and no singletons, and 1.5% goes to the top ten. Sequenced sample: PBMCs. The receptor's source is a middle-aged man in good health, CMV-negative, and a related stem cell transplant donor. The chain combines TRBV6-5 with TRBJ1-2; the match to TRBD1 covers 7 bases. CDR3 protein: CASSYVGGGGYTF. CDR3 bases: TGTGCCAGCAGTTACGTAGGGGGCGGTGGCTACACCTTC.